This T cell receptor (beta chain) emerged from a study of T cells in Graves' hyperthyroidism and ophthalmopathy. Study findings and constraints: Most clonotypes expanded in the thyroid (above 0.001) were also present in blood. The model's output predicted ophthalmopathy at a median of about 5.9 months prior to onset.

Amplified TCR beta CDR3 regions derived from RNA transcripts. The TCR CDR3 was amplified in a first-round RT-PCR using the HTBI primer set. TCRdb reprocessed the multiplex PCR reads via MiXCR and lists one record per CDR3 protein. The table has a few hundred thousand distinct CDR3 sequences, roughly an eighth seen once. Researchers defined stable Graves' hyperthyroidism as no ophthalmopathy progression within 18 months. Patients were aged 18 to 65, had disease duration under 2 months, and had newly diagnosed hyperthyroidism. Germline V gives CDR1 SGHRS, CDR2 YFSETQ. Trimming removed 2 bases from V and 1 base from J, with 15 bases in between. The CDR3 is 16 amino acids. As to this clonotype: The antigen is not known.

The chain couples TRBV5-1 to TRBJ1-1, with no clear D. This clonotype was obtained from a young woman with Graves' hyperthyroidism. The sequencing input was blood. The CDR3, as DNA: TGCGCCAGCAGCTTAGGTTTGGTGAGCGGGAACACTGAAGCTTTCTTT. This translates into CASSLGLVSGNTEAFF.